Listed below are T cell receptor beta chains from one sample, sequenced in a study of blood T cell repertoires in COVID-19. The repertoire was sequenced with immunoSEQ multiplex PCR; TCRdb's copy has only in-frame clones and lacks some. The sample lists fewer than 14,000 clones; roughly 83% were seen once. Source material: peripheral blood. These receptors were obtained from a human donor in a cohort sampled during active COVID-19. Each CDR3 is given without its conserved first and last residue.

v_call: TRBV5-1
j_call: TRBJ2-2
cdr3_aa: ASSPGLAYTGELF

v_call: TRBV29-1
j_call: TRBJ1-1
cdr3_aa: SVLTTNTEAF

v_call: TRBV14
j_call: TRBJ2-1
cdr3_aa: ASSDGEGNEQF

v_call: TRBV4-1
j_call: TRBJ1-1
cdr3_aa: ASSHEPGQGATEAF

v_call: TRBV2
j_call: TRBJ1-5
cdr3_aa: ASSRTGGQPQH

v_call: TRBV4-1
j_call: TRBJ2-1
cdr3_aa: ASSQEVQGGTRYNEQF

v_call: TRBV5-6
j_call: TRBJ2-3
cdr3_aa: ASSLRTGGKTDTQY

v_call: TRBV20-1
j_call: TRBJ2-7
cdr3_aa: SADRGYEQY

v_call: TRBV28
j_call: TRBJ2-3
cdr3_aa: ASPPGRAYTDTQY

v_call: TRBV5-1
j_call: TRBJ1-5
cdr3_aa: ASSLGQGDQPQH

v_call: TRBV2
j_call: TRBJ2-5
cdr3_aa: ASSPDRGLQETQY

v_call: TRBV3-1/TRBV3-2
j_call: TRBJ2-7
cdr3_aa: ASSQGTSSSYEQY

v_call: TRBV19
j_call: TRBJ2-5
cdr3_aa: ASSMAGVETQY

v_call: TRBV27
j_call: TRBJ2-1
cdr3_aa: ASSFWQSNEQF

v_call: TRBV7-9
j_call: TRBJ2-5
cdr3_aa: ASSLVGAQETQY

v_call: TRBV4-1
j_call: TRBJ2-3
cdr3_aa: ASTGVSDRFEDTQY

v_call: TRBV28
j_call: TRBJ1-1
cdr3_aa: ASSRDRVTEAF

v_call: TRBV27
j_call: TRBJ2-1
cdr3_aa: ASSMIAGGVTIEQF

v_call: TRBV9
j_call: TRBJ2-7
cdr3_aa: ASSLGDYSSSYEQY

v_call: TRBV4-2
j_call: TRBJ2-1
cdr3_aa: ASSQDASGNPYNEQF

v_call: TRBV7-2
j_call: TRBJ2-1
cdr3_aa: ASSPGARSKDNEQF

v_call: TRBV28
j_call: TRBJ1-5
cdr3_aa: ASSHSRTRETQH

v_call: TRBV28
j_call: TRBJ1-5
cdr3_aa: ASSLGGMRNQPQH

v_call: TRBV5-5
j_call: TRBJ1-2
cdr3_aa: ASSLAGDNYGYT

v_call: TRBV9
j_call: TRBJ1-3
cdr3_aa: ASSRNSGNTIY

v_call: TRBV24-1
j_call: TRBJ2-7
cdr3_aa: ATSDARQGGYEQY

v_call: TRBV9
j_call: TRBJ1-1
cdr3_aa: ASSNRDNKVNTEAF

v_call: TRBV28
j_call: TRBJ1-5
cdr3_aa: ASSSSAAPEPQH

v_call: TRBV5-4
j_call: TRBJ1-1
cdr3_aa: ASSLAGTGFMNTEAF

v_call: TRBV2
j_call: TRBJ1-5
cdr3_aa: ASSPGSVGNQPQH

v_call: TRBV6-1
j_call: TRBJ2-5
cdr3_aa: ASSEGLSSGTQY

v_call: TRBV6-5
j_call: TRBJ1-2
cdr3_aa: ASRVAYGYT

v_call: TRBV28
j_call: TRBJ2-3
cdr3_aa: ASSSWTGTDTQY

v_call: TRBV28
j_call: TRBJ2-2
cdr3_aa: ASSLGGIGELF

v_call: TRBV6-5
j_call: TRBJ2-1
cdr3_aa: ASTLRGGGLDEQF

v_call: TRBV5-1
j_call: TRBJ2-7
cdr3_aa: ASSLWTSGTYEQY

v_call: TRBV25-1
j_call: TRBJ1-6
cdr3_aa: ASSDLQYSPLH

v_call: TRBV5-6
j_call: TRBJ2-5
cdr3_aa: ASSFVYNRETQY

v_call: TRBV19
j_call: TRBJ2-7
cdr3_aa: ASRYRGEAYEQY

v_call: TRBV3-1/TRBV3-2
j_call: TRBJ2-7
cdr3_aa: ASSSGLALTYEQY

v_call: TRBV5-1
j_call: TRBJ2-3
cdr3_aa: ASSFGTSGGDTQY

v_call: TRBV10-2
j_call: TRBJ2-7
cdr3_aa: ASSDMGGTIGLDEQY

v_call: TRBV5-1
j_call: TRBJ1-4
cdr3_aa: ASSFHMGQGNEKLF

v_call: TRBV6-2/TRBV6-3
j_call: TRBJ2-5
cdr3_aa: ASSYMRMDRRKETQY

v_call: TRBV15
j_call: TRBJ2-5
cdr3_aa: ATSREAGGGETQY

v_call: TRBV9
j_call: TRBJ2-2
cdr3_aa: ASSVEGLELF

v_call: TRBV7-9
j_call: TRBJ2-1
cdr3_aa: ASSTGLGEINEQF